The clone carrying this TCR beta chain was seen ten or more times. Its matching antigen is unknown. Incorporated into the TCR beta cDNA libraries were unique molecular identifiers, which served to reduce PCR and sequencing biases. Starting from about 0.98 to 11 million T cells, the study yielded roughly 0.5 million cDNA molecules. TCRdb independently ran MiXCR on the PCR reads; one entry per CDR3 protein. Of hundreds of thousands of distinct CDR3 sequences listed, 25% to 30% were seen once; the top ten hold about 0.5%. The sample belongs to a study of post-analysis software for immune sequencing data. General study results and limits: Samples from a shared batch, those prepared together, strongly co-clustered by F measure. Controls showed lower frequencies than patients for roughly five TRBV segments, and TRBV5-6, TRBV5-1 and TRBV20-1 were among these.

Trimming took 4 bases from V and 4 from J; bases not matched to a gene: 11. This CDR3 region has 16 residues. The V gene's germline CDR1 is DFQATT and CDR2 SNEGSKA (reference sequence). Sample: blood. This rearrangement joins TRBV20-1 to TRBJ1-2; TRBD1 matches at 11 bases. The clonotype comes from a girl aged 5-17 years with multiple sclerosis. DNA for the CDR3: TGCAGTGCTATTCGGGGACAGGGGGTAGTGGGCTATGGCTACACCTTC. It specifies CSAIRGQGVVGYGYTF.